The 5 T cell receptor beta chains below all came from one sample that was sequenced in a study of T cell responses to AZD1222 COVID-19 vaccine (TCRdb year 2021). Read against the paper, the sample's time point label means: about 28 days (+/-7) after the second vaccine dose. The library was made by the immunoSEQ multiplex PCR assay. What TCRdb holds here is the immuneACCESS table cut down to in-frame rearrangements. Part of the clones is not present; checked against another copy, under half of the missing clones reflect an unresolved V gene, and the others are unexplained. The sample contains tens of thousands of clones, roughly 90% of them found a single time. The ten top clones hold around 4.5% of the sample. Source: peripheral blood, taken 28 days after the second AZD1222 dose. These receptors came from an adult who received the AZD1222 COVID-19 vaccine.

This chain joins TRBV19 and TRBJ2-7; 9 bases align to TRBD1. Germline CDR1 and CDR2: LNHDA and SQIVND (reference sequence). This CDR3 comprises 15 residues. The V segment lost 3 bases and the J segment 4 bases; nucleotides outside the gene matches: 7. The DNA for the CDR3 is TGTGCCAGTAGTATCGTCCGGACAGGGGATTACGAGCAGTACTTC. It yields the protein CASSIVRTGDYEQYF.

The chain employs TRBV11-2 and TRBJ1-3, with D possibly TRBD1 on 6 matching bases. From germline, CDR1 is SGHAT and CDR2 FQNNGV. The CDR3 length is 15 residues. Trimming stripped 4 bases from V and 2 bases from J, with 12 bases between. CDR3 nucleotides: TGTGCCAGCAGCTCCCCAGGGGAAACTGGAAACACCATATATTTT. Its translation: CASSSPGETGNTIYF.

The chain has TRBV19 and TRBJ2-2; TRBD2 matches at 10 bases. The CDR3 spans 16 residues. The V gene's germline CDR1 is LNHDA and CDR2 SQIVND (reference sequence). The V gene end was trimmed by 11 bases and the J gene end by 0 bases; junction bases not matched to a gene: 9. CDR3 nucleotides: TGTGCCGGGCGGAAGCGGGAGGGTCCGAACACCGGGGAGCTGTTTTTT. This encodes CAGRKREGPNTGELFF. Full variable domain (outside the CDR3, taken from reference TRBV19 and TRBJ2-2): DGGITQSPKYLFRKEGQNVTLSCEQNLNHDAMYWYRQDPGQGLRLIYYSQIVNDFQKGDIAEGYSVSREKKESFPLTVTSAQKNPTAFYLCAGRKREGPNTGELFFGEGSRLTVL.

In its sample, this clone was seen once. The chain is built from TRBV20-1 and TRBJ2-7; D gene ambiguous. This CDR3 is 11 amino acids long. The V end was cut by 1 base, the J end by 7 bases, with 8 bases between. Germline loops: CDR1 DFQATT, CDR2 SNEGSKA (reference sequence). CDR3 sequence: CSARAPPEQYF. The CDR3 region has the DNA TGCAGTGCTAGAGCCCCACCGGAGCAGTACTTC.

V usage is TRBV19 and J usage is TRBJ1-5; D gene unclear. V lost 7 bases and J 4 bases, leaving 11 bases between the germline ends. CDR1 is LNHDA, CDR2 SQIVND, per germline (reference sequence). This CDR3 spans 13 amino acids. This chain's CDR3 is CASNPTQNQPQHF. CDR3 nucleotide sequence: TGTGCCAGTAACCCGACCCAAAATCAGCCCCAGCATTTT.